This TCR beta chain was captured in a study of T cell responses to AZD1222 COVID-19 vaccine (dated by TCRdb to the early 2020s). Study-level background: TCR sequencing was performed for approximately 240 trial participants, of whom about 210 were given two doses of AZD1222 and approximately 26 were given two doses of MenACWY control vaccine. Trial participants were enrolled into age subgroups of 18-55, 56-69 and 70-plus years, which contained approximately 150, 28 and 58 TCR-sequenced participants, respectively.

A remark on this clone: It lacks a known antigen. The record has no base qualities; no much larger clone is one base away.

Summary of the overall study and its limitations: After two AZD1222 doses, spike-specific TCR breadth and depth were significantly higher than at day 0 and than in MenACWY recipients. Participants were mostly white British and included more females than males, and it was suggested by the authors that clonal diversity may have been underestimated. The 56-69-year group was small, and its depth increase did not reach significance, likely because of low power. Because no day 14 peak-response samples were available, repertoires were characterized only after the peak T cell response. Reportedly, close to half of the unique spike-specific TCRs recognized epitopes lying outside the regions that are mutated in the B.1.351 and B.1.1.7 variants. CD4 TCRs associated with the vaccine covered the entire spike protein, and the dominant responses were in regions 160-218 and 743-854. Conclusions about previously exposed vaccinees are limited because only 5 or 6 AZD1222 recipients were SARS-CoV-2 seropositive at baseline.

CDR1 is given as SGHAT and CDR2 as FQNNGV, both from the germline V gene. A distance of 4 bases separates the germline ends of V and J, which lose 8 bases and 3 bases respectively. The CDR3 runs 10 residues from the cysteine to the phenylalanine. Only the CDR3 part of the read is kept: 30 bases, read in frame from the first base. Read against the paper, the sample's time point label means: about 28 days (+/-7) after the second vaccine dose. AZD1222 recipients given second doses at about 4 weeks or at about 12 weeks were pooled, since spike-specific TCR depth and breadth were not found to differ between the two schedules. Vaccinee samples were obtained from the UK trials COV001 and COV002, which included a single-blind randomized controlled phase 2/3 trial of AZD1222 (ChAdOx1 nCoV-19) in healthy adults. For TCRbeta chain sequencing, PBMC samples were collected from trial participants at day 0 and at day 28 after the second dose.

The CDR3 regions of human TCRbeta chains were analyzed by immunosequencing. Concerning the study's data processing: TCRs in the repertoires were compared against a reference library of SARS-CoV-2-specific TCRs that had been generated with the MIRA antigen-specificity platform. Breadth was defined as the fraction of unique TCRs that were SARS-CoV-2-associated. Depth was defined as the fraction of total T cells that were SARS-CoV-2-associated. Using the MIRA data, every spike-specific TCR was mapped to the spike region that the TCR reacted to and assigned to either a CD4 or a CD8 class. Log10-transformed breadth and depth values were compared by one-way ANOVA with Sidak's multiple comparisons tests. Imported from immuneACCESS, the table was reduced by TCRdb to in-frame sequences with V and J called. These copies leave out some clones; in studies compared against another copy, an unresolved V gene accounts for under half, and the cause of the remainder is not known. V and J calls and clone size are as listed in that table; D and trimming were resolved from the DNA. The sample table shows about 120,000 clones, and 85% to 95% are seen once. The ten largest clones represent approximately 5% of the sample.

The rearrangement combines TRBV11-2 with TRBJ1-2; there is no confident call for the D gene. The receptor was isolated from an adult who received the AZD1222 COVID-19 vaccine. This specimen was peripheral blood, taken 28 days after the second AZD1222 dose. DNA sequence: TGTGCCAGCGGGGACTATGGCTACACCTTC. Its protein product is CASGDYGYTF.